The table lists the clone carrying this TCR beta chain with many counts. TCRdb recomputed calls from the RT-PCR reads with MiXCR, one row per CDR3 protein. The sample consists of approximately 720,000 distinct CDR3 sequences, 14% of them appearing once. The V gene's germline CDR1 is ENHRY and CDR2 SYGVKD. CDR3 size: 16 residues. J gave up 7 bases and V 6 bases, and 14 bases lay outside the gene matches. Sequenced sample: memory CD4+ T cells from blood. This chain connects TRBV10-3 to TRBJ1-1, with TRBD1 matching 10 bases. The clonotype originates from a female donor in good health, serving as a healthy control. The DNA for the CDR3 is TGTGCCATCAGAGGGGACAGGGGACACACACTTTATGAAGCTTTCTTT. Translating it yields CAIRGDRGHTLYEAFF.